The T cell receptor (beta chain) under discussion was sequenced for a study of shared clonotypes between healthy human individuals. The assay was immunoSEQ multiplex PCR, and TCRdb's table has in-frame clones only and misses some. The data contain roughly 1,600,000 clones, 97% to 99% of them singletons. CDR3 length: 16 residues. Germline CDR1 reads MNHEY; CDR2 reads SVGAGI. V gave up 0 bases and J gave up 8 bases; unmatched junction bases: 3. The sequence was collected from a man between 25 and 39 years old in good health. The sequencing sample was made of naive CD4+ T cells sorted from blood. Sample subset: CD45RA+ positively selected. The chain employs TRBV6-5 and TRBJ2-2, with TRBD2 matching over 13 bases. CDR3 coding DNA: TGTGCCAGCAGTTACTCGACTAGCGGGAGGTATGGGGAGCTGTTTTTT. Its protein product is CASSYSTSGRYGELFF.